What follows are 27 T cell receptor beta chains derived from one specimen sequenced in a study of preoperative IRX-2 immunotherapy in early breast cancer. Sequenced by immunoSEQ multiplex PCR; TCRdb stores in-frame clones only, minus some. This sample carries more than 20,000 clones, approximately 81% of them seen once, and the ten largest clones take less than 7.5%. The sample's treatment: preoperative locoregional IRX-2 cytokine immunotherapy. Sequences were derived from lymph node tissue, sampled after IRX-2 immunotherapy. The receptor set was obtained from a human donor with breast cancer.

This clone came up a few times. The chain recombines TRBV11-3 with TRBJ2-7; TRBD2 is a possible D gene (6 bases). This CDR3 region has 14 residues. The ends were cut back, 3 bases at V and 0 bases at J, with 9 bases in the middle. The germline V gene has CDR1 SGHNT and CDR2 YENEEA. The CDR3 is CASSFYGSSYEQYF. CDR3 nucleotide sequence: TGTGCCAGCAGCTTTTACGGGAGCTCCTACGAGCAGTACTTC.

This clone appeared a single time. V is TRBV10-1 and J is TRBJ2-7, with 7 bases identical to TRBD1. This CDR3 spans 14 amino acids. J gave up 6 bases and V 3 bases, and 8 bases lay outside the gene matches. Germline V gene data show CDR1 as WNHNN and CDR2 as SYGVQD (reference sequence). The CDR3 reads CASSDTGQKSEQYF. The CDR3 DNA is TGCGCCAGCAGTGACACGGGACAGAAATCCGAGCAGTACTTC.

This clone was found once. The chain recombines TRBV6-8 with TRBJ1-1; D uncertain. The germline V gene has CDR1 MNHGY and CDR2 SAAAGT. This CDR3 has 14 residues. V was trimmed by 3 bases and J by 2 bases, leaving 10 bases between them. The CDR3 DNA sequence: TGTGCCAGCAGTTATATTTCCAGAAACACTGAAGCTTTCTTT. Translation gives CASSYISRNTEAFF.

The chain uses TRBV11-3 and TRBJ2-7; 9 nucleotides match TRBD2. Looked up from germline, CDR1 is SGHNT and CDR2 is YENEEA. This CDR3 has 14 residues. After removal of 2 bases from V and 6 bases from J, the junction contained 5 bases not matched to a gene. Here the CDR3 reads CASSLSSGSIEQYF. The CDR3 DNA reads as TGTGCCAGCAGCTTAAGTAGCGGGAGCATCGAGCAGTACTTC.

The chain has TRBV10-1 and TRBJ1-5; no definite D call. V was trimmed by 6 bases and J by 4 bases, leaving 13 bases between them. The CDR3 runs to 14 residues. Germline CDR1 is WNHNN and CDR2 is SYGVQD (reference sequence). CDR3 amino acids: CASRPGHLNQPQHF. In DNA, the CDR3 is TGCGCCAGCAGACCGGGCCACTTAAATCAGCCCCAGCATTTT.

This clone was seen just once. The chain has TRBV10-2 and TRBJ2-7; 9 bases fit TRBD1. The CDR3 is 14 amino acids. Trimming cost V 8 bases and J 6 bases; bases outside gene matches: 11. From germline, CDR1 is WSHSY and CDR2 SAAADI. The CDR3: CASEPPGQGFEQYF. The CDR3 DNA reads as TGCGCCAGCGAACCACCGGGACAGGGATTCGAGCAGTACTTC.

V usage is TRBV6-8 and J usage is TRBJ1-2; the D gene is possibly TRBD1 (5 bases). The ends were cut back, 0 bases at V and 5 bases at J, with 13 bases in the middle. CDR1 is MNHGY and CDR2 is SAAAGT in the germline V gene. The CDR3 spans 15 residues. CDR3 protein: CASSYSSRAGYGYTF. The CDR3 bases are TGTGCCAGCAGTTACTCGTCAAGGGCAGGGTATGGCTACACCTTC.

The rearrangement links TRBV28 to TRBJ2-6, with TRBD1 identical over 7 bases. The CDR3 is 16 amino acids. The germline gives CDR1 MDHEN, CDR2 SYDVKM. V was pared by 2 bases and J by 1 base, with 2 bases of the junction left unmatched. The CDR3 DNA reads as TGTGCCAGCAGTTTACAGACAGGGTCTGGGGCCAACGTCCTGACTTTC. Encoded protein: CASSLQTGSGANVLTF.

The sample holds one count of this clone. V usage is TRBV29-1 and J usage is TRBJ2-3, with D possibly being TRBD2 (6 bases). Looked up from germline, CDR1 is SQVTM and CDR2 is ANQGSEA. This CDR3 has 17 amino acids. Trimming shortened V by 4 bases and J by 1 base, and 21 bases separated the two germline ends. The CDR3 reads CSVVSAGPVPRTDTQYF. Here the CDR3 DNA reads TGCAGCGTTGTTTCGGCGGGGCCCGTACCCCGCACAGATACGCAGTATTTT.

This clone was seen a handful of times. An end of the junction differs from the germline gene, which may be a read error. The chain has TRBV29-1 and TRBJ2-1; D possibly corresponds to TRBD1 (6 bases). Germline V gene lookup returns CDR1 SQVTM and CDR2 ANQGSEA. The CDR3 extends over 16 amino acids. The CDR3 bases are TGCAGCGTTGAAGGTTGGGGCCAGGGGTCCTCCAATGAGCAGTTCTTC. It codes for CSVEGWGQGSSNEQFF.

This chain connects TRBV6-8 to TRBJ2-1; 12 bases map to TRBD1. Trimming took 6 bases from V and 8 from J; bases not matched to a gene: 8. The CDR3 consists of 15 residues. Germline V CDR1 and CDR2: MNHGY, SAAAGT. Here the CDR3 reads CASRSGTGGLDEQFF. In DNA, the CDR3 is TGTGCCAGCAGGAGCGGGACAGGGGGCCTCGATGAGCAGTTCTTC.

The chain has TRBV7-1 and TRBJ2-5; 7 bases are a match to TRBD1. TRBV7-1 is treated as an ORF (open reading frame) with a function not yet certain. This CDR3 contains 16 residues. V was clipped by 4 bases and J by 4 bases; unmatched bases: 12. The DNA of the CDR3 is TGTGCCAGCAGCTTAGGGGATCGGGACAGAGGAGAGACCCAGTACTTC. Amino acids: CASSLGDRDRGETQYF.

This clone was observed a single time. Here the CDR3 reads CASSPGTGFMNTEAFF. DNA of the CDR3: TGTGCCAGCAGCCCCGGGACAGGCTTCATGAACACTGAAGCTTTCTTT. The chain recombines TRBV7-6 with TRBJ1-1, with 8 nucleotides matching TRBD1. Germline CDR1 SGHVS, CDR2 FNYEAQ. CDR3 length: 16 residues. The trim removed 5 bases at V and 0 bases at J, leaving 8 bases unmatched.

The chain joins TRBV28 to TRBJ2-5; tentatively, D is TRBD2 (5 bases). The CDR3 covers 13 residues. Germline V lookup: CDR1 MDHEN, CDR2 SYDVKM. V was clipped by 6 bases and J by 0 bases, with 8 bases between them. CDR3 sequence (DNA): TGTGCCAGCAGACCGACTAACCAAGAGACCCAGTACTTC. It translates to CASRPTNQETQYF. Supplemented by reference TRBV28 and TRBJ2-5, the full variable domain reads DVKVTQSSRYLVKRTGEKVFLECVQDMDHENMFWYRQDPGLGLRLIYFSYDVKMKEKGDIPEGYSVSREKKERFSLILESASTNQTSMYLCASRPTNQETQYFGPGTRLLVL.

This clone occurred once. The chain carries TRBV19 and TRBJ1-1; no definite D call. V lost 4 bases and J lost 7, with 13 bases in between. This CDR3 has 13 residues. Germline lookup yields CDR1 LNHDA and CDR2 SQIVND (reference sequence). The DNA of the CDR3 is TGTGCCAGTAGTAGCGGACGGAAAGGTGAAGCTTTCTTT. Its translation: CASSSGRKGEAFF.

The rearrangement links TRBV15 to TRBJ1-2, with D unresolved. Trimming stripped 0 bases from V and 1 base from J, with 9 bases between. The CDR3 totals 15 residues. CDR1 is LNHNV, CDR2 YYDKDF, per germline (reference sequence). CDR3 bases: TGTGCCACCAGCAGAGATCTGCAGCTTAACTATGGCTACACCTTC. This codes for CATSRDLQLNYGYTF.

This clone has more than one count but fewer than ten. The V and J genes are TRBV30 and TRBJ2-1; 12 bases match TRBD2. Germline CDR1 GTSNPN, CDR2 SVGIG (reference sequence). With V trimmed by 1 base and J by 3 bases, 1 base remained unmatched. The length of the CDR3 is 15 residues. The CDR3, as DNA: TGTGCCTGGAGTGAGACTAGCGGGAGCTACAATGAGCAGTTCTTC. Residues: CAWSETSGSYNEQFF.

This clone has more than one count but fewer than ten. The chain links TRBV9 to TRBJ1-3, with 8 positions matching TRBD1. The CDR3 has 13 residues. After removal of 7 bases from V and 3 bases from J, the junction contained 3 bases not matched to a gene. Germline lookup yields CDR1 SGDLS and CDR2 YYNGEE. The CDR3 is CASSDRGGNTIYF. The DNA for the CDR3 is TGTGCCAGCTCTGACAGGGGTGGAAACACCATATATTTT.

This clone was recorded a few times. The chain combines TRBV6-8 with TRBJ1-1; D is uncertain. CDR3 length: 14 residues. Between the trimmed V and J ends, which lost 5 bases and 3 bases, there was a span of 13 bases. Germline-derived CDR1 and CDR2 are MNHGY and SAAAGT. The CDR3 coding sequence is TGTGCCAGCAGTGAGATTCTCGTGCACACTGAAGCTTTCTTT. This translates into CASSEILVHTEAFF.

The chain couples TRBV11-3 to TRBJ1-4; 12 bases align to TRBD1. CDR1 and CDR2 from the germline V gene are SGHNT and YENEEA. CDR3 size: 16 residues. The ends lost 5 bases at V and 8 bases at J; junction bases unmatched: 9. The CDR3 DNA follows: TGTGCCAGCAGCCGTGGGACAGGGGGCGTGAAAGAAAAACTGTTTTTT. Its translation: CASSRGTGGVKEKLFF.

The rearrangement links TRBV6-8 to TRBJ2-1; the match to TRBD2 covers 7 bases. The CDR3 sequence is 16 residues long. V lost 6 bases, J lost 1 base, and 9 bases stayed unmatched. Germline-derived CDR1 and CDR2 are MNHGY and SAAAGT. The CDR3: CASRAHSGSSYNEQFF. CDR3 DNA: TGTGCCAGCAGGGCCCATAGCGGGTCATCCTACAATGAGCAGTTCTTC.

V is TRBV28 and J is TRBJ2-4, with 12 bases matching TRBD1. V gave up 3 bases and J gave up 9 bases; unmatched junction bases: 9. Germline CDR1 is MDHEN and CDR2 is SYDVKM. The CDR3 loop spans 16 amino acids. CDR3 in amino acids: CASSFGGDRGRGIQYF. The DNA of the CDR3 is TGTGCCAGCAGTTTTGGCGGGGACAGGGGGCGAGGCATTCAGTACTTC. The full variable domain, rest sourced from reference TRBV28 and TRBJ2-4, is DVKVTQSSRYLVKRTGEKVFLECVQDMDHENMFWYRQDPGLGLRLIYFSYDVKMKEKGDIPEGYSVSREKKERFSLILESASTNQTSMYLCASSFGGDRGRGIQYFGAGTRLSVL.

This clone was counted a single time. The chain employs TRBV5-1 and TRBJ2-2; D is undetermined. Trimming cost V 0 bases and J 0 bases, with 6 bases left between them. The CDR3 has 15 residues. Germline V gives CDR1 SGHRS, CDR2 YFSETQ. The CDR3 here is CASSLGPPNTGELFF. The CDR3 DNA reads TGCGCCAGCAGCTTGGGCCCGCCGAACACCGGGGAGCTGTTTTTT.

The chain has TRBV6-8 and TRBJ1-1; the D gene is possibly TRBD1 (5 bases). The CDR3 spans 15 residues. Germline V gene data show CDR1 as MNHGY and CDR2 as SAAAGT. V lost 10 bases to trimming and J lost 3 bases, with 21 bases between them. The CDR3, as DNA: TGTGCCACCTCATTCACCCCAGGGAAGGACACTGAAGCTTTCTTT. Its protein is CATSFTPGKDTEAFF.

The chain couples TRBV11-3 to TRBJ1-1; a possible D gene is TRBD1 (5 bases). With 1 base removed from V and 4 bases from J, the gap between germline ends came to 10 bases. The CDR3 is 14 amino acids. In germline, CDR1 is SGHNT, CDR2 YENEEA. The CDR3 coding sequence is TGTGCCAGCAGCTTAGGAGGGGTGAGCACTGAAGCTTTCTTT. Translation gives CASSLGGVSTEAFF.

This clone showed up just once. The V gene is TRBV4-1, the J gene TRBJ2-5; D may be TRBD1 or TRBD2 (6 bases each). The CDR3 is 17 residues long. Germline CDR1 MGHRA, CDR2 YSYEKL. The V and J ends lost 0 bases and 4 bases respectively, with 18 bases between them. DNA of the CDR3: TGCGCCAGCAGCCAAGAAAGGGGGGCCCTTAGATCAGAGACCCAGTACTTC. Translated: CASSQERGALRSETQYF.

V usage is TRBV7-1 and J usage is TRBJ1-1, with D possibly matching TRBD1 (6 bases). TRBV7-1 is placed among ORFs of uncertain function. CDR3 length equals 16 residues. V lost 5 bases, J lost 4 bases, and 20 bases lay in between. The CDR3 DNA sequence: TGTGCCAGCAGCCCGAGGGACACAAAAATGGTCACTGAAGCTTTCTTT. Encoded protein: CASSPRDTKMVTEAFF.